The source of this T cell receptor beta chain is a study of blood T cells in healthy people across ages. Study-wide results and limits: Diversity figures derived from one million T cells were judged to underestimate the true value.

Trimming cost V 4 bases and J 2 bases, with 15 bases left between them. Germline loops: CDR1 SQVTM, CDR2 ANQGSEA. CDR3 length: 14 amino acids. Samples each had at least 5 micrograms of total RNA extracted. This clonotype was detected many times. No antigen is known for it. It was with a sample-barcoded 5' primer and a J-beta primer mix that a second PCR of roughly 7 to 11 cycles was run. Tagging of each cDNA molecule was performed by a template-switch adaptor with 12 random nucleotides. Via MiXCR, TCRdb re-called the 5' RACE reads, giving one row per CDR3 protein. There are 650,000 to 700,000 distinct CDR3 sequences in the sample; about 32% occur only once, and less than 20% lies in the top ten.

Specimen: blood. The source is an elderly woman in good health. The V call is TRBV29-1, the J call TRBJ2-7; a possible D gene is TRBD1 (6 bases). CDR3 sequence: CSVVRAGATYEQYF. CDR3 nucleotides: TGCAGCGTTGTAAGGGCAGGGGCTACCTACGAGCAGTACTTC.